The present entry profiles one T cell receptor beta chain with its context. Its target is unknown. Unsorted libraries were prepared from 2 million PBMCs held at -80 C. The sample comes from a study of neurological immune-mediated disorders. Study-wide points: Phylogenetic analysis grouped 18 of 34 multiple sclerosis patients' repertoires together, suggesting a possible repertoire signature. HTLV-1-associated myelopathy had the most TCR clonal expansion, and multiple sclerosis had the least, less than healthy controls.

TCRdb analysed the 5' RACE reads with MiXCR anew, one entry per CDR3 protein. Of about 65,000 distinct CDR3 sequences listed, over 4% are singletons. The CDR3 is 14 amino acids. CDR1 and CDR2 (germline): MNHEY, SVGEGT. V shed 2 bases and J shed 2 bases, with 10 bases lying between them. The chain joins TRBV6-2 or TRBV6-3 to TRBJ2-7; the D is unclear. The sequenced material came from PBMCs. This TCR derives from a man aged 50 or older with multiple sclerosis. The CDR3, as DNA: TGTGCCAGCAGTTACAGGGATCCCCCCTACGAGCAGTACTTC. Translated: CASSYRDPPYEQYF.